Reported below is one TCR beta chain. Its antigen is unidentified. This specimen belongs to a study of brain T cells in children with intractable seizures. Germline CDR1 MNHNS, CDR2 SASEGT. V shed 0 bases and J 2 bases; nucleotides not matched to a gene: 8. The CDR3 totals 17 residues. Only in-frame clones appear in the TCRdb table, and some are missing; sequencing was by immunoSEQ multiplex PCR. The sample yields under 400,000 clones, nearly 95% seen once. Time point meaning: blood from clinic visit 5 months post-surgery; TSC patient then seizure free. The sequenced cases were selected for having the highest brain T cell transcript signatures. At least one anti-epileptic drug was given before surgery. Points from the study as a whole: HCMV serostatus was not known, and viral specificity came from CDR3 similarity only.

The sequence was obtained from a boy in the first two years of life with tuberous sclerosis and intractable seizures. V and J are TRBV6-1 and TRBJ1-2; 8 nucleotides align to TRBD1. Source: peripheral blood, taken 4 to 5 months after surgery. Here the CDR3 reads CASSEAGRGRRNYGYTF. The CDR3 region has the DNA TGTGCCAGCAGTGAAGCTGGCAGGGGGCGGAGGAACTATGGCTACACCTTC.